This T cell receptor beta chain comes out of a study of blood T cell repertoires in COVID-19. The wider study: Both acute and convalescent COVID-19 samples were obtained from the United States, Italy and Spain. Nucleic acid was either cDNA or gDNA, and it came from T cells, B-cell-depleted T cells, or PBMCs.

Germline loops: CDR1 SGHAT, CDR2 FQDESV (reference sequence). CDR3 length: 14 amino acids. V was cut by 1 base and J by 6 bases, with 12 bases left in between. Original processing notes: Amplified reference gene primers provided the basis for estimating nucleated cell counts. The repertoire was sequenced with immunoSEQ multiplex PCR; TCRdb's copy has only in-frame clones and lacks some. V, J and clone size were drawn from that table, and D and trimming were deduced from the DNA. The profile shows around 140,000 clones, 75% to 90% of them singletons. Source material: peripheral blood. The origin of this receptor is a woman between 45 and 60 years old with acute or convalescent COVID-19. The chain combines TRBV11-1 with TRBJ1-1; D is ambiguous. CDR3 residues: CASSLVVREAEAFF. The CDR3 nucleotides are TGTGCCAGCAGCTTAGTGGTGAGAGAGGCTGAAGCTTTCTTT.